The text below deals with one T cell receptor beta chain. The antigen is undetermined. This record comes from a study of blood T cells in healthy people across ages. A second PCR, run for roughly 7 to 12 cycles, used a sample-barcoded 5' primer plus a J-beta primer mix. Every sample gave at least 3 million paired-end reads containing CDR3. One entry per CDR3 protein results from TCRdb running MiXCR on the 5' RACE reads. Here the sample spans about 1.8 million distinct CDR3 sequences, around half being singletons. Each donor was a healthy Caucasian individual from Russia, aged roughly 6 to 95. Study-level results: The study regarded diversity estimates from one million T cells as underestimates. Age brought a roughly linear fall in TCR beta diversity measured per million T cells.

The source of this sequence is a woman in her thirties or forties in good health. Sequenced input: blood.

This chain's CDR3 is CASKTTGSQETQYF. For the CDR3, the DNA is TGTGCCAGTAAAACTACCGGGAGCCAAGAGACCCAGTACTTC. J is TRBJ2-5 and V is TRBV6-2 or TRBV6-3, with D possibly being TRBD2 (6 bases). The germline V and J ends were trimmed by 9 bases and 1 base, with 15 bases remaining between them. This CDR3 has 14 residues. In germline, CDR1 is MNHEY, CDR2 SVGEGT.